The present T cell receptor beta chain was sequenced within a study of spatial heterogeneity in lung cancer (dated by TCRdb to the late 2010s). Study-wide context: More beta-chain than alpha-chain transcripts were consistently detected, likely reflecting higher beta-chain transcript abundance. In tumor regions, TCR transcript counts showed a strong correlation with a T cell transcriptional module score derived from matched bulk RNA-seq. In the raw uncorrected reads, each unique combination of TCR and UMI appeared on average more than ten times. In non-small cell lung cancer, the study quantitatively compared TCR alpha and beta repertoires across several tumor regions, matched nontumor lung, and blood. Nonsynonymous mutation counts, determined by whole-exome sequencing of tumor tissue, were related to features of the TCR repertoire. At surgery, both alpha and beta chains were TCR-sequenced in about 200 tumor regions, about 64 matched nontumor lung samples and just over 55 PBMC samples.

Interpreted using the paper, the time point label stands for: sample taken at primary tumor resection. Donors were about 70 patients with early-stage, untreated non-small cell lung cancer from the lung TRACERx cohort. For TCR sequencing, whole RNA was extracted from tumor and nontumor lung tissue, or from cryopreserved PBMC samples, and no cell sorting was done. Only patients for whom sufficient RNA was available from at least two tumor regions were selected for TCR sequencing. A lung pathologist reviewed the tumor and adjacent nontumor lung specimens before the specimens were selected. Library method: 5' RACE. Sequenced on a NextSeq 500. The TCR library protocol attached a unique molecular identifier to each TCR cDNA molecule to allow correction of PCR and sequencing errors. In the paper's pipeline: Decombinator tools were used for TCR identification, UMI-based error correction and CDR3 extraction. TCRs above a frequency of 2 per 1,000, corresponding to the top 1% of the tumor frequency distribution, were defined as expanded. Expanded tumor TCRs were classed as regional if statistically deemed absent (corrected P<0.05) from at least one tumor region, otherwise ubiquitous. Rényi diversity was computed with the R vegan package after subsampling each repertoire 100 times to 5,000 TCRs. To build CDR3 similarity networks, amino acid triplet string-kernel similarity was used, and CDR3s were connected when their pairwise similarity was above 0.82. The public reads were reanalyzed by TCRdb: fastp trimming at Q25, MiXCR alignment, in-frame beta chains only. Merged by CDR3 protein, the rows form single entries marked with the most common genes and DNA. TCRdb, not the authors, supplied the V and J calls. In all, the sample holds fewer than 20,000 distinct CDR3 sequences, and around 6.5% of those were seen once. The ten largest make up around a fifth of the sample.

Results and caveats for the whole study, not just this receptor: Estimated TCR-seq coverage of tumor T cells was only approximately 7.4% for alpha chains and about 13% for beta chains. Additional single-cell paired TCR alpha and beta sequencing was considered necessary to confirm, at a functional level, the hypothesis that regional TCRs recognize regional mutations. Counts of ubiquitous and regional expanded TCRs were found to correlate with counts of ubiquitous and regional nonsynonymous mutations, respectively. The tumor nonsynonymous mutation count correlated with the number of expanded alpha and beta TCRs within the tumor.

This clonotype was seen many times. It has no known antigen specificity. Base qualities were left out, and no much larger clone turns up one base away. Relative to germline, V is missing 3 bases and J is missing 9 bases, with 10 bases of the junction outside any gene match. The CDR3 covers 15 residues, taking in both the cysteine and the phenylalanine. The DNA shown is the 45-base CDR3, in frame from base 1. CDR1 and CDR2 were assigned from the germline V gene as SGHTA and FQGNSA. This receptor was identified in a female donor with early-stage non-small cell lung cancer. The material sequenced was lung tumor tissue, taken at surgery. The V and J segments used are TRBV7-2 and TRBJ2-1; a stretch of 8 junction bases matches TRBD2. CDR3 loop: CASSFLTTGRGEQFF. The nucleotide sequence reads as follows: TGTGCCAGCAGCTTTCTCACTACCGGGAGGGGTGAGCAGTTCTTC.